The clone carrying this T cell receptor beta chain showed up many times. Antigen specificity is unknown. The data stem from a study of T cells after yellow fever vaccination. Regarding the study as a whole: A minor fraction of clonotypes spanned both CD4 and CD8 compartments. Any FACS-sorted repertoire could hold abundant clonotypes that contaminate it from the bulk population.

Generation of TCR cDNA used 5'RACE template switching (which added a universal primer site and UMIs). MiXCR, run by TCRdb on the 5' RACE reads, gives a single entry per CDR3 protein. The sample lists about 320,000 distinct CDR3 sequences; around 7.3% were seen once. The CDR3 length is 13 residues. The V end was cut by 6 bases, the J end by 0 bases, with 11 bases between. Germline CDR1 SQVTM, CDR2 ANQGSEA. V gene TRBV29-1 combines with J gene TRBJ1-2; D call uncertain. The clonotype originates from a man aged 18 to 30 who received the YFV17D yellow fever vaccine. The sequencing used PBMCs, collected roughly 45 days after the first yellow fever vaccination. Here the CDR3 reads CSVTAPANYGYTF. CDR3 DNA sequence: TGCAGCGTCACAGCACCAGCTAACTATGGCTACACCTTC.